Listed below are T cell receptor beta chains from one sample, sequenced in a study of T cell repertoires in cytomegalovirus infection. Each CDR3 protein is one row after TCRdb ran MiXCR on the reads. The profile shows more than 350,000 distinct CDR3 sequences, 25% to 40% of them singletons. The sample consisted of PBMCs. The source is a human donor in good health (CMV status not recorded). Some clones in this sample may be carry-over from other donors' samples. CDR3s include the opening cysteine and the closing phenylalanine or tryptophan. D genes are given only for firm matches. Not all rows give a size; the values are once, few, many and, for expanded clones, a class.

length	V	size	J	D	CDR3	DNA
15	TRBV6-6	NA	TRBJ2-1	NA	CASSLWPQSYNEQFF	TGTGCCAGCAGCTTATGGCCACAATCCTACAATGAGCAGTTCTTC
15	TRBV20-1	NA	TRBJ2-2	NA	CSASSPRVKTGELFF	TGCAGTGCTAGTTCCCCCAGGGTGAAGACCGGGGAGCTGTTTTTT
13	TRBV20-1	few	TRBJ1-1	NA	CSADPRTDTEAFF	TGCAGTGCTGATCCTAGGACGGACACTGAAGCTTTCTTT
16	TRBV28	NA	TRBJ1-5	NA	CASSPQVGGLNQPQHF	TGTGCCAGCAGCCCCCAGGTGGGAGGGCTCAATCAGCCCCAGCATTTT
13	TRBV7-3	NA	TRBJ1-1	NA	CASSPSGWGEAFF	TGTGCCAGCAGCCCCTCGGGGTGGGGTGAAGCTTTCTTT
15	TRBV14	NA	TRBJ2-7	NA	CASSQDPPASYEQYF	TGTGCCAGCAGCCAAGACCCGCCGGCTTCCTACGAGCAGTACTTC
13	TRBV24-1	NA	TRBJ1-1	NA	CATSDYGGLEAFF	TGTGCCACCAGTGATTACGGGGGCCTTGAAGCTTTCTTT
16	TRBV11-2	NA	TRBJ2-2	TRBD1	CSSSSSDRGNTGELFF	TGTTCCAGCAGCTCGTCGGACAGGGGAAACACCGGGGAGCTGTTTTTT
15	TRBV24-1	few	TRBJ1-5	NA	CATSDGIYSNQPQHF	TGTGCCACCAGTGATGGGATCTATAGCAATCAGCCCCAGCATTTT
15	TRBV19	few	TRBJ2-3	TRBD1	CASSMTGGKTDTQYF	TGTGCCAGTAGTATGACAGGGGGCAAGACAGATACGCAGTATTTT
21	TRBV6-6	NA	TRBJ2-3	TRBD2	CALSYPTSSLTSGGNTDTQYF	TGTGCCCTCAGTTACCCAACGTCGTCACTTACTAGCGGGGGGAACACAGATACGCAGTATTTT
13	TRBV11-2	NA	TRBJ2-5	NA	CASSFRQQETQYF	TGTGCCAGCAGCTTCAGACAGCAAGAGACCCAGTACTTC
13	TRBV2	NA	TRBJ2-1	NA	CASSWTAVNEQFF	TGTGCCAGCAGCTGGACAGCCGTCAATGAGCAGTTCTTC
15	TRBV20-1	few	TRBJ1-2	NA	CSARPGGRADYGYTF	TGCAGTGCTAGGCCGGGGGGGCGTGCGGACTATGGCTACACCTTC
17	TRBV19	NA	TRBJ2-2	TRBD2	CASTRTSGGLNTGELFF	TGTGCCAGTACGCGGACTAGCGGGGGCCTTAACACCGGGGAGCTGTTTTTT
12	TRBV11-2	NA	TRBJ2-3	NA	CASTKDVDTQYF	TGTGCCAGCACCAAGGACGTAGATACGCAGTATTTT